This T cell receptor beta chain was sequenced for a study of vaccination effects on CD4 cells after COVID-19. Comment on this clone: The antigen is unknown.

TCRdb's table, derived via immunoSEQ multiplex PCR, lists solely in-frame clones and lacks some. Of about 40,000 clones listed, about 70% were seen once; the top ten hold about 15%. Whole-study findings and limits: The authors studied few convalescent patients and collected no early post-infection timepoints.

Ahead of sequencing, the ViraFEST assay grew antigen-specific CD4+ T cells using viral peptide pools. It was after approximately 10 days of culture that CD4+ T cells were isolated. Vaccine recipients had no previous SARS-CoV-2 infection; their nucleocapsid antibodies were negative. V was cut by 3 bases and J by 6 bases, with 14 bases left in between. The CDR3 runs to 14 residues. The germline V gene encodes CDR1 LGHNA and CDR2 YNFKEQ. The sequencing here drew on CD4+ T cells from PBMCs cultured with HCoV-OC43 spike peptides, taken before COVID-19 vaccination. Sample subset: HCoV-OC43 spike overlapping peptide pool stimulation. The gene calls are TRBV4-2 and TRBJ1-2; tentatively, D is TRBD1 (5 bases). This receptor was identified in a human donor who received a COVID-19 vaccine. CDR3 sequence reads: CASSQSGTVNGYTF. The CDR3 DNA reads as TGTGCCAGCAGCCAGTCCGGGACGGTAAATGGCTACACCTTC.